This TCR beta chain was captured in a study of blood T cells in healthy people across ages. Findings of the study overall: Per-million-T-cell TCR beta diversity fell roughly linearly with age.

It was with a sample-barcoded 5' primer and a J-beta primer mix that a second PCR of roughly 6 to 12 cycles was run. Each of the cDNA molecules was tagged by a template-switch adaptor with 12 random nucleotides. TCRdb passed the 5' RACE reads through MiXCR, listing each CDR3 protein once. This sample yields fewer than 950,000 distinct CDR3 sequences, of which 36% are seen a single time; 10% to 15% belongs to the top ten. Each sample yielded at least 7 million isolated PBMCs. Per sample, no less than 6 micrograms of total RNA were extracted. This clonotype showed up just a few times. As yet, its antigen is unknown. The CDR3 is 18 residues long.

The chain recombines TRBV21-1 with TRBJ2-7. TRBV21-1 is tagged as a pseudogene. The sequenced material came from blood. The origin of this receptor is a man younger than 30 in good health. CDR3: CASSKFFAQKPLTYEQYF. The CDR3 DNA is TGTGCCAGCAGCAAATTTTTCGCTCAGAAACCTCTTACCTACGAGCAGTACTTC.